This T cell receptor beta chain was documented in a study of cytomegalovirus exposure and HLA in healthy donors. Study-level results: Reports indicated that the classifier achieved high specificity and sensitivity in diagnosing cytomegalovirus status. Whilst most TCR sequences proved rare, a subset of public TCRs occurred across many donors.

As regards this clone: The antigen remains unidentified.

V gave up 6 bases and J gave up 2 bases; unmatched junction bases: 6. The CDR3 totals 15 residues. Germline V CDR1 and CDR2: MNHEY, SMNVEV (reference sequence). Sequencing used immunoSEQ multiplex PCR; TCRdb keeps in-frame clones, though not all of them. The sample yields some 250,000 clones, roughly 88% seen once. Sequencing was done on a sample of PBMCs. The chain joins TRBV27 to TRBJ2-7, with 11 positions matching TRBD2. The sequence was collected from a woman aged 30 to 39 in good health and CMV-seronegative. In DNA, the CDR3 is TGTGCCAGCAGGTCTCTAGCGGGAGGCGCCTACGAGCAGTACTTC. This codes for CASRSLAGGAYEQYF.